Listed here are 18 T cell receptor beta chains from one sample, sequenced in a study of tumor-infiltrating lymphocytes in primary liver carcinoma. Investigators took RNA and DNA out together from 20-30 mg of unsorted bulk tissue. A primer matching the constant region was used to make TCR beta cDNA from approximately 500 ng of total RNA. A slightly modified ARM-PCR protocol with three nested multiplex PCR rounds produced these TCR beta libraries. It was with TRBV1-TRBV30 forward primers and a C-beta reverse primer that the first two PCR rounds were run, at about 9 cycles each. TCRdb independently ran MiXCR on the multiplex PCR reads; one entry per CDR3 protein. This table has tens of thousands of distinct CDR3 sequences, over 60% appearing once. The sample comprised liver tumor tissue from sampling region 1. Specified subset: tumor region T1, superior pole. The receptors were sampled from a man aged 35 to 55 with primary liver carcinoma and hepatitis B virus infection.

In the case of this clonotype: A much larger clone sits a single nucleotide away, making a read error possible. The CDR3 ends on some other residue instead of the conserved phenylalanine or tryptophan, so this is likely a read error. The chain has TRBV5-1 and TRBJ1-4, with TRBD1 identical over 9 bases. The V segment lost 0 bases and the J segment 8 bases; nucleotides outside the gene matches: 8. CDR1 is SGHRS, CDR2 YFSETQ, per germline. This CDR3 is built from 16 residues. The CDR3 DNA is TGCGCCAGCAGCTTGGCCGGGACAGGGTTCCAGGAAAAACTGTTTTTA. Translating it yields CASSLAGTGFQEKLFL.

In regard to this clonotype: A read error may be the cause here, since a much bigger clone is one base away. The chain links TRBV28 to TRBJ1-5; D is perhaps TRBD1 (5 bases). Germline V lookup: CDR1 MDHEN, CDR2 SYDVKM. This CDR3 has 14 amino acids. V shed 2 bases and J shed 2 bases, with 7 bases lying between them. The DNA of the CDR3 is TGTGCCAGCAGTTTAGTAGGGGGCAATCAGCCCCAGCATTTT. This translates into CASSLVGGNQPQHF.

Of note for this clonotype: Likely a read error: the CDR3 ends without its conserved phenylalanine or tryptophan. This chain uses TRBV12-3 or TRBV12-4 with TRBJ1-5; D gene ambiguous. Trimming removed 2 bases from V and 6 bases from J, with 20 bases in between. This CDR3 has 17 amino acids. CDR3 sequence: CASSLTSRGHGPQPQHL. CDR3 DNA: TGTGCCAGCAGTTTAACCTCTCGTGGGCACGGTCCTCAGCCCCAGCATCTT.

As to this clonotype: A much more abundant neighbour one base away suggests this may be a read error. V and J are TRBV20-1 and TRBJ2-1; D may be TRBD1 (5 bases). This CDR3 is built from 13 residues. The germline V gene encodes CDR1 DFQATT and CDR2 SNEGSKA (reference sequence). This CDR3 reads CTAASTAHNEQFF. The CDR3 DNA is TGCACTGCTGCATCGACAGCGCACAATGAGCAGTTCTTC.

Regarding this clonotype: It may be a read error: a sequence one base away is much more abundant. The CDR3: CASMGLAGMGQETQYF. Here the CDR3 DNA reads TGTGCCAGCATGGGACTAGCGGGAATGGGCCAAGAGACCCAGTACTTC. The V and J genes are TRBV28 and TRBJ2-5, with TRBD2 matching over 13 bases. Germline CDR1 and CDR2: MDHEN and SYDVKM. The V segment lost 7 bases and the J segment 1 base; nucleotides outside the gene matches: 6. The CDR3 spans 16 residues.

The chain has TRBV11-2 and TRBJ2-2, with 10 bases matching TRBD1. The germline CDR1 and CDR2 sequences are SGHAT and FQNNGV. The CDR3 runs to 13 residues. CDR3 bases: TGTGTCACGGGACAGGGGAACACAGAGGGGCTGTTTTTT. Residues: CVTGQGNTEGLFF.

This clonotype was recorded at least ten times. The gene calls are TRBV29-1 and TRBJ2-1; 7 bases map to TRBD2. Germline V lookup: CDR1 SQVTM, CDR2 ANQGSEA. The CDR3 contains 14 residues. V shed 6 bases, J shed 7 bases, and the junction held 12 bases outside the gene matches. CDR3 protein: CSVGLAEVVNEQFF. The DNA for the CDR3 is TGCAGCGTGGGCCTAGCGGAGGTAGTGAATGAGCAGTTCTTC.

A remark on this clonotype: Compared with germline, one end of the junction differs, possibly owing to a read error. The chain links TRBV4-2 to TRBJ2-1; 7 positions agree with TRBD2. The CDR3 runs to 16 residues. Germline V gives CDR1 LGHNA, CDR2 YNFKEQ. The CDR3 bases are TGTGTCAGCAGCCGGATACGAGGACTAGATCCCAATGAGCAGTTCTTC. Translation: CVSSRIRGLDPNEQFF.

Turning to this clonotype: A read error may explain this, as a much larger clone is one base away. In DNA form, the CDR3 reads TGCAGTGCGGCCGGGACTAGCGGGTACTACAATGGGCAGTTCTTC. Its protein is CSAAGTSGYYNGQFF. This chain links TRBV20-1 with TRBJ2-1; 12 nucleotides match TRBD2. CDR1 is DFQATT, CDR2 SNEGSKA, per germline (reference sequence). CDR3 length: 15 residues.

V and J are TRBV10-2 and TRBJ2-5; 12 nucleotides align to TRBD2. Germline CDR1 and CDR2: WSHSY and SAAADI. V gave up 5 bases and J gave up 10 bases; unmatched junction bases: 14. The CDR3 has 16 residues. CDR3 in DNA: TGCGCCAGCAGTAATGGGACTAGCGGGTTTGGGGGGAGCCAGTACTTC. This gives the protein CASSNGTSGFGGSQYF.

About this clonotype itself: This may be a read error: a much more frequent sequence differs by one nucleotide. The chain joins TRBV7-8 to TRBJ2-4; unclear D gene. The germline V gene has CDR1 SGHVS and CDR2 FQNEAQ. V lost 5 bases to trimming and J lost 0 bases, with 14 bases between them. The length of the CDR3 is 16 residues. The CDR3 spells CASSQDSSLAKNIQYF. In nucleotides, the CDR3 is TGTGCCAGCAGCCAGGATTCATCTCTAGCCAAAAACATTCAGTACTTC.

The V gene is TRBV7-9, the J gene TRBJ1-1, with D possibly TRBD1 on 6 matching bases. Germline values: CDR1 SEHNR, CDR2 FQNEAQ (reference sequence). This CDR3 is 14 amino acids long. V lost 6 bases and J lost 1, with 12 bases in between. This chain's CDR3 is CASSFEQGNTEAFF. The CDR3 DNA follows: TGTGCCAGCAGTTTCGAACAGGGGAACACTGAAGCTTTCTTT.

With respect to this clonotype: The conserved final phenylalanine or tryptophan is absent from the CDR3, which likely points to a read error. The DNA is omitted, as the CDR3 cannot be located on it reliably, and the CDR3 follows TCRdb's listing. The chain recombines TRBV21-1 with TRBJ1-1. TRBV21-1 is a documented pseudogene. The CDR3 numbers 14 amino acids, ends counted. The CDR3 loop is CASIKGGRDNEAFS.

With respect to this clonotype: Lacking the conserved final phenylalanine or tryptophan, this CDR3 likely reflects a read error. It is unclear where the CDR3 begins or ends on the DNA, so no DNA is shown, and the CDR3 is as TCRdb lists it. The chain carries TRBV11-1 and TRBJ2-7. The CDR3 region is 13 residues in length, termini included. Germline lookup yields CDR1 SGHAT and CDR2 FQDESV (reference sequence). The CDR3 here is CVSSLRSPYEQYI.

On this clonotype: The junction differs from germline at one of its ends, possibly a read error. The V and J genes are TRBV29-1 and TRBJ2-7; 8 positions agree with TRBD2. Germline V lookup: CDR1 SQVTM, CDR2 ANQGSEA. This CDR3 contains 13 residues. CDR3 coding DNA: TGCAGCGTGGACCGGGAGGGTACATACGAGCAGTCCTTC. Encoded protein: CSVDREGTYEQSF.

With regard to this clonotype: A much larger clone sits a single nucleotide away, making a read error possible. The V and J genes are TRBV5-1 and TRBJ2-1; D is unclear. This CDR3 is built from 12 residues. CDR1 and CDR2 from the germline V gene are SGHRS and YFSETQ. The CDR3 DNA sequence: TGCGCCGGCAGCAACGCGAACAATGAGCAGTTCTTC. This codes for CAGSNANNEQFF.

On this clonotype: An end of the junction does not agree with germline; a read error may underlie this. This chain links TRBV7-8 with TRBJ2-1, with 16 bases fitting TRBD2. Per germline, CDR1 SGHVS and CDR2 FQNEAQ. The CDR3 is made up of 15 amino acids. The CDR3 loop is CAGSPGTSGRDEQLF. The CDR3, as DNA: TGTGCCGGCAGCCCCGGGACTAGCGGGAGGGATGAGCAGCTCTTC.

This clonotype has only a few counts. This may arise from a read error, as a much more abundant clone is one base away. The chain couples TRBV28 to TRBJ1-5; D remains ambiguous. The CDR3 consists of 15 residues. Looked up from germline, CDR1 is MDHEN and CDR2 is SYDVKM. In nucleotides, the CDR3 is TGTGTCAGCAGCCACCGCCGCTCGGGCAATCAGCCCCAGCATTTT. Its translation is CVSSHRRSGNQPQHF.